Given below is one T cell receptor (beta chain) in context. The antigen is unknown. At one of its ends the junction is not consistent with the germline gene, which may arise from a read error. The data stem from a study of blood T cells in healthy people across ages. General observations from the study: Strong correlation was found linking TCR beta diversity to naive T cell percentage. Per million T cells, TCR beta diversity dropped roughly linearly as age increased.

Sample-barcoded 5' priming and a J-beta primer mix drove a second PCR of roughly 6 to 12 cycles. TCRdb fed the 5' RACE reads into MiXCR, producing one record per CDR3 protein. The sample gives 1 million to 1.2 million distinct CDR3 sequences, 35% to 40% of which show up once; around 13% is in the top ten. Donors were systemically healthy Caucasian individuals from Russia aged roughly 6 to 100 years. Drawing of peripheral blood yielded 7.5 to 10 milliliters from each donor. This CDR3 spans 17 amino acids. CDR1 LGHNA and CDR2 YNFKEQ come from the germline V gene. The clonotype comes from a man between 18 and 35 years old in good health. The chain joins TRBV4-2 to TRBJ1-2; D is possibly TRBD1 (6 bases). Input material: blood. The CDR3 is CASRQVSRQDEVYGYTF. CDR3 nucleotide sequence: TGTGCCAGCAGACAAGTTTCCAGACAGGACGAAGTCTATGGCTACACCTTC.